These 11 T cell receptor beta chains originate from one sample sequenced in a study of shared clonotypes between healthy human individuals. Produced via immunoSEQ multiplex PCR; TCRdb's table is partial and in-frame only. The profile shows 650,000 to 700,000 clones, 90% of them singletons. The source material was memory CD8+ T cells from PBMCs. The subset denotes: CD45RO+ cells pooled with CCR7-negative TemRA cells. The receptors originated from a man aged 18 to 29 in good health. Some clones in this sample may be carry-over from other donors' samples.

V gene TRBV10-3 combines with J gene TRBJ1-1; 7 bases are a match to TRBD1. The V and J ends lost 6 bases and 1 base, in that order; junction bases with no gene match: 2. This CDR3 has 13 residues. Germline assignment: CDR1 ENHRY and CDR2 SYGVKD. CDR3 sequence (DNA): TGTGCCATCAGAAGACAGGGGAACACTGAAGCTTTCTTT. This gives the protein CAIRRQGNTEAFF.

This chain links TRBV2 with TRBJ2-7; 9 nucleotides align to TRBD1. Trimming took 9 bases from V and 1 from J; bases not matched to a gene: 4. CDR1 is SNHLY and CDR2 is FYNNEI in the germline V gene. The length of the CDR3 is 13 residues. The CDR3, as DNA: TGTGCCAGAGAGGGACAGGGTTCCTACGAGCAGTACTTC. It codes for CAREGQGSYEQYF.

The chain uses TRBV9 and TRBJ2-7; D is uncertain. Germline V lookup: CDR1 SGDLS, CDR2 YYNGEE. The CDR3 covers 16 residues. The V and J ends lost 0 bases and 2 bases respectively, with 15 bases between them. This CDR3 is CASSVAYVAPAYEQYF. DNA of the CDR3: TGTGCCAGCAGCGTAGCTTATGTCGCCCCTGCCTACGAGCAGTACTTC. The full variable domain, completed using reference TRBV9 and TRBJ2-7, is DSGVTQTPKHLITATGQRVTLRCSPRSGDLSVYWYQQSLDQGLQFLIQYYNGEERAKGNILERFSAQQFPDLHSELNLSSLELGDSALYFCASSVAYVAPAYEQYFGPGTRLTVT.

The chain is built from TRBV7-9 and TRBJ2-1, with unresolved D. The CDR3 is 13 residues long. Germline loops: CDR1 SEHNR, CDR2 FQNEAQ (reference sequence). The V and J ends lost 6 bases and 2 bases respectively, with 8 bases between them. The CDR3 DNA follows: TGTGCCAGCAGTTCCGAGACCTACAATGAGCAGTTCTTC. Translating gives CASSSETYNEQFF.

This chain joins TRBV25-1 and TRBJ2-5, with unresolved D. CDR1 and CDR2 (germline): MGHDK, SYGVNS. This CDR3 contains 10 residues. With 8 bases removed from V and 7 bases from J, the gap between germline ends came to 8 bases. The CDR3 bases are TGTGCCAGCGGCTCGGGGACCCAGTACTTC. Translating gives CASGSGTQYF.

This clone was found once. CDR3 in DNA: TGTGCCAGCTGGGGTTTGGGACAGGACTCCTACGAGCAGTACTTC. Translation gives CASWGLGQDSYEQYF. The V gene is TRBV6-1, the J gene TRBJ2-7, with 8 bases aligning to TRBD1. The CDR3 contains 15 residues. Germline V gene data show CDR1 as MNHNS and CDR2 as SASEGT. Trimming removed 8 bases from V and 0 bases from J; junction bases left unmatched: 9.

CDR3 sequence reads: CASSELVGEQFF. CDR3 DNA sequence: TGCGCCAGCAGTGAGTTAGTGGGAGAGCAGTTCTTC. The gene calls are TRBV10-1 and TRBJ2-1; D call uncertain. The CDR3 contains 12 residues. Looked up from germline, CDR1 is WNHNN and CDR2 is SYGVQD (reference sequence). Trimming took off 1 base at V and 10 bases at J, with 8 bases between the two ends.

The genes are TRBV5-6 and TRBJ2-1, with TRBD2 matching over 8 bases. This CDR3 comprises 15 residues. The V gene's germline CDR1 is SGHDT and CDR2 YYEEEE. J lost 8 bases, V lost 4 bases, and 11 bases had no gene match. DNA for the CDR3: TGTGCCAGCAGCCCGGAGAAGCGGGAGATCGATGAGCAGTTCTTC. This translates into CASSPEKREIDEQFF.

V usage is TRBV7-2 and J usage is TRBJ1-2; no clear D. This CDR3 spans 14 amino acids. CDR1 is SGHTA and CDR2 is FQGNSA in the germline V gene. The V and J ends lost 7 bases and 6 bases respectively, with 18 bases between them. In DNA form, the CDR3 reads TGTGCCAGCACCGTCGAAAACCACGGCGATGGCTACACCTTC. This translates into CASTVENHGDGYTF.

This CDR3 reads CASSQGLVFEQYF. The CDR3 coding sequence is TGTGCCAGCAGCCAAGGGTTAGTTTTCGAGCAGTACTTC. The chain links TRBV14 to TRBJ2-7; the D is unclear. This CDR3 has 13 amino acids. The germline V gene has CDR1 SGHDN and CDR2 FVKESK. V lost 1 base to trimming and J lost 6 bases, with 10 bases between them.

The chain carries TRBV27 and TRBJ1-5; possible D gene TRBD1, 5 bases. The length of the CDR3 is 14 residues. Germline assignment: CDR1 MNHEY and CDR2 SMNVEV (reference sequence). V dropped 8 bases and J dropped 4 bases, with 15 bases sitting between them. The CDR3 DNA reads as TGTGCCAGCCGGGACCGTCTTGGAAATCAGCCCCAGCATTTT. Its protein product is CASRDRLGNQPQHF.